The present entry profiles one T cell receptor beta chain with its context. The germline V gene encodes CDR1 MNHNY and CDR2 SVGAGI (reference sequence). V trimming: 7 bases; J trimming: 6 bases; junction bases outside the gene matches: 14. This CDR3 has 16 residues. Libraries were prepared by immunoSEQ multiplex PCR; TCRdb keeps only in-frame clonotypes and omits some of them. In the table there are roughly 110,000 clones, roughly 89% of which are singletons. This record comes from a study of T cell changes during pregnancy in multiple sclerosis. The sample consisted of peripheral blood, taken before pregnancy. The chain recombines TRBV6-6 with TRBJ2-2; 7 nucleotides agree with TRBD2. The clonotype originates from a female donor with multiple sclerosis, enrolled in a pregnancy study. CDR3 region: CASNDWGGSRAGELFF. CDR3 in DNA: TGTGCCAGCAATGACTGGGGCGGGAGTAGGGCCGGGGAGCTGTTTTTT.